This TCR beta chain was observed in a study of cytomegalovirus exposure and HLA in healthy donors. Background on the study: Within the Caucasian-associated ancestry cluster were approximately 77% of the approximately 390 genotyped donors. Study-level points and caveats: It was shown in a later analysis that HLA-associated TCR beta chains were more clonally expanded than other, equally common chains. A later analysis linked a missense variant in DCLRE1C to the trimming of TCR beta V and J genes. Earlier analysis found most TCR beta V segments productive about 87% or about 30% of the time.

As concerns this clone: Its specificity is unknown.

CDR3 length: 16 residues. V lost 4 bases and J lost 2; bases outside the gene matches: 9. Germline V gives CDR1 MDHEN, CDR2 SYDVKM. A multiplex PCR was run with 60 Vbeta primers and 13 Jbeta primers. The data were produced by immunoSEQ multiplex PCR, yet TCRdb's version contains in-frame clones alone and is incomplete. Of 100,000 to 150,000 clones listed, approximately 79% are singletons. This TCR was recovered from a man aged 25-40 years in good health and CMV-seronegative. The chain combines TRBV28 with TRBJ2-3; TRBD1 matches at 7 bases. Source material: PBMCs. The CDR3 bases are TGTGCCAGCAGTTCCCCCGGGACAGAAATCACAGATACGCAGTATTTT. It codes for CASSSPGTEITDTQYF.